In its sample, the clone carrying this T cell receptor (beta chain) was seen many times. Via MiXCR, TCRdb re-called the 5' RACE reads, giving one row per CDR3 protein. The sample has fewer than 40,000 distinct CDR3 sequences, 4.5% to 7.5% seen once. The V and J ends lost 6 bases and 0 bases respectively, with 6 bases between them. There are 14 residues in the CDR3. Germline values: CDR1 ENHRY, CDR2 SYGVKD. These data originate in a study of early T cells in non-severe SARS-CoV-2 infection. Study context: Unsorted whole blood bulk RNA was sequenced, with unpaired chains.

The source is an adult who was a healthcare worker with PCR-confirmed SARS-CoV-2 infection or an uninfected control (not recorded which). V gene TRBV10-3 combines with J gene TRBJ1-6; D is undetermined. The material sequenced was whole blood. CDR3 sequence (DNA): TGTGCCATCAGGGGAAACTCCTATAATTCACCCCTCCACTTT. Translating gives CAIRGNSYNSPLHF.